A single sample gave rise to the 2 T cell receptor beta chains below, sequenced in a study of response to subunit inactivated influenza vaccine (dated by TCRdb to between 2018 and 2020). The library was built by means of RT-PCR. Data came from an Illumina HiSeq 2500. TCRdb's own reprocessing of the public reads used fastp at Q25 and MiXCR and kept productive beta chains. Under each unique CDR3 protein, matching rows form one entry showing the most common genes and DNA. In this sample the table shows 590,000 or so distinct CDR3 sequences, approximately 14% of which occur a single time. 6% to 9.5% of the sample rests with the top ten. Sample: PBMCs from blood, taken 14 days before vaccination. Every receptor here comes from a man in his forties or fifties who received an inactivated influenza vaccine. Donor details come from another sample of the same person, matched by shared clones.

The V call is TRBV3-1, the J call TRBJ1-4, with TRBD1 as a possible D gene (5 bases). V was cut by 4 bases and J by 5 bases, with 11 bases left in between. In germline, CDR1 is LGHDT, CDR2 YNNKEL (reference sequence). The length of the CDR3 is 14 residues. The CDR3 DNA is TGTGCCAGCAGCCGGGGGACGGACAATGAAAAACTGTTTTTT. It specifies CASSRGTDNEKLFF.

This rearrangement joins TRBV6-2 or TRBV6-3 to TRBJ2-1; 10 bases are a match to TRBD1. J gave up 9 bases and V 6 bases, and 11 bases lay outside the gene matches. CDR1 MNHEY and CDR2 SVGEGT come from the germline V gene. The CDR3 is made up of 15 amino acids. The CDR3 nucleotides are TGTGCCAGCAGCCTACCGGGACAGGGGTCTTCTGAGCAGTTCTTC. Translating gives CASSLPGQGSSEQFF.